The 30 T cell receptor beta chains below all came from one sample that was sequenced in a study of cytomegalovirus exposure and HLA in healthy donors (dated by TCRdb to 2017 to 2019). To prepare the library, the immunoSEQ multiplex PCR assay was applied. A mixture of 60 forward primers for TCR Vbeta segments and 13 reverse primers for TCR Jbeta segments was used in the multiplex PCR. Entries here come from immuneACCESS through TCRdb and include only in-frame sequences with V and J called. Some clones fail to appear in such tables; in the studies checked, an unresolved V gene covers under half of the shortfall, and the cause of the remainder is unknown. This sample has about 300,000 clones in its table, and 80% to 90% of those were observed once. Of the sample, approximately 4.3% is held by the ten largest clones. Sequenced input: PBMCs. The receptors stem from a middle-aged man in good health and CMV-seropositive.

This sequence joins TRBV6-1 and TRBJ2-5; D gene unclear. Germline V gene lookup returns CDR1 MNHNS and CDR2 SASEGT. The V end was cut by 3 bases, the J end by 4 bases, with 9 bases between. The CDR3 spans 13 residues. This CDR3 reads CASSDLLGETQYF. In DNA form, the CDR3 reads TGTGCCAGCAGTGATTTGCTAGGAGAGACCCAGTACTTC.

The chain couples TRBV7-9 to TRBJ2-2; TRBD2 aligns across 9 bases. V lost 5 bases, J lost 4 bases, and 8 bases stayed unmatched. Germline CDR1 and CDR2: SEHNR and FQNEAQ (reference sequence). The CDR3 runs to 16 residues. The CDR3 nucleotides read TGTGCCAGCAGCGCCCAGACTAGCGGCTCCACCGGGGAGCTGTTTTTT. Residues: CASSAQTSGSTGELFF.

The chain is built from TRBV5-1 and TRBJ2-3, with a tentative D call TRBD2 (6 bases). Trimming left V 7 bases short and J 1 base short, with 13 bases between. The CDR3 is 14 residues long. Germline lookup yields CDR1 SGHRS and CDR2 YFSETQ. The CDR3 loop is CASGPGERTDTQYF. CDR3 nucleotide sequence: TGCGCCAGCGGGCCGGGGGAACGCACAGATACGCAGTATTTT.

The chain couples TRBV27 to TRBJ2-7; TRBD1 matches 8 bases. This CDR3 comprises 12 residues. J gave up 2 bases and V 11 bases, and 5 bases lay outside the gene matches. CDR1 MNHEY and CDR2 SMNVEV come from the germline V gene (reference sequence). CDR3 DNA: TGTGCCGCTGGACAGGGACCCTACGAGCAGTACTTC. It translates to CAAGQGPYEQYF.

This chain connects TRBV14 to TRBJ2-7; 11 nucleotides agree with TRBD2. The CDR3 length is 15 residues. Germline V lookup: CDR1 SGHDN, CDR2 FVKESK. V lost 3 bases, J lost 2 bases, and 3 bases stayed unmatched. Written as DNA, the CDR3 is TGTGCCAGCAGCCAGGTTAGCGGGAGGGCCTACGAGCAGTACTTC. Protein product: CASSQVSGRAYEQYF.

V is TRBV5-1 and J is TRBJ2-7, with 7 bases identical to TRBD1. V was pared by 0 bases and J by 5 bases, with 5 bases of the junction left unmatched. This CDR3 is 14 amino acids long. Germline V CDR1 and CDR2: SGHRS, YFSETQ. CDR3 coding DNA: TGCGCCAGCAGCTTGGGTCAGGGGGTCAACGAGCAGTACTTC. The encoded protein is CASSLGQGVNEQYF.

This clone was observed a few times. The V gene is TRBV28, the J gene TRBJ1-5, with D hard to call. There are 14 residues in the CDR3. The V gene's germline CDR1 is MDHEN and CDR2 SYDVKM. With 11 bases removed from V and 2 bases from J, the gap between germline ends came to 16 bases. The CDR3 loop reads CAVTRFEGNQPQHF. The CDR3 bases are TGTGCCGTCACGAGGTTCGAGGGCAATCAGCCCCAGCATTTT.

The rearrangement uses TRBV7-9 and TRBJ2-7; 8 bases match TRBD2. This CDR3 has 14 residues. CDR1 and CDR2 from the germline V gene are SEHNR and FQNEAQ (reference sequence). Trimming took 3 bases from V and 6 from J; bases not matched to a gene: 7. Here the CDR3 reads CASSFRSLAGEQYF. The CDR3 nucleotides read TGTGCCAGCAGCTTTAGGAGCCTAGCGGGCGAGCAGTACTTC.

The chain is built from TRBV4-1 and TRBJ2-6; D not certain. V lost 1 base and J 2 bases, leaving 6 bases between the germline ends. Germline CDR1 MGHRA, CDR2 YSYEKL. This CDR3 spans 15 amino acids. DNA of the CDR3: TGCGCCAGCAGCCAAGTTCCCACTGGGGCCAACGTCCTGACTTTC. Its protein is CASSQVPTGANVLTF.

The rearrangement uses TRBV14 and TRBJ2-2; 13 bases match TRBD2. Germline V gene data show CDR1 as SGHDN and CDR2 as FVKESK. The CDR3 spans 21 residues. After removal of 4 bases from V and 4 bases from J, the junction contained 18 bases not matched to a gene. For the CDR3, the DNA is TGTGCCAGCAGCCCCCAGCGGTTGGGACTAGCGGGGCCAGGGGGCACCGGGGAGCTGTTTTTT. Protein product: CASSPQRLGLAGPGGTGELFF.

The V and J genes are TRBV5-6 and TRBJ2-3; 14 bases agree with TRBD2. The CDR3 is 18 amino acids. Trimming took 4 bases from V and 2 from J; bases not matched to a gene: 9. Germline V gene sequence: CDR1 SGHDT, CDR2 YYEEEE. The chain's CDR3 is CASSLGGTSGSFTDTQYF. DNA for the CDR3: TGTGCCAGCAGCCTTGGGGGGACTAGCGGGAGTTTCACAGATACGCAGTATTTT.

CDR3 loop: CASSYFQGGTEAFF. In DNA, the CDR3 is TGTGCCAGCAGTTACTTTCAGGGCGGCACTGAAGCTTTCTTT. V gene TRBV6-5 combines with J gene TRBJ1-1; D is possibly TRBD1 (5 bases). The V end was cut by 1 base, the J end by 4 bases, with 10 bases between. The length of the CDR3 is 14 residues. From germline, CDR1 is MNHEY and CDR2 SVGAGI.

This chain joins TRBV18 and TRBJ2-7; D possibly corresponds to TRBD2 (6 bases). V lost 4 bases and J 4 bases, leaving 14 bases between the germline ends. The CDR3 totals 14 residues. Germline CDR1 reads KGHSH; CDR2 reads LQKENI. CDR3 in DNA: TGTGCCAGCTCACAACCCGGGAGCGGGTACGAGCAGTACTTC. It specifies CASSQPGSGYEQYF.

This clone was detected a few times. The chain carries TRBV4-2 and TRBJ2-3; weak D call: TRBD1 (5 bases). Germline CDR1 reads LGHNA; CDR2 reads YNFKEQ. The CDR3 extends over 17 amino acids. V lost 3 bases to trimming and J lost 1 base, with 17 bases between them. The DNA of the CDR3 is TGTGCCAGCAGCCATGGGGCTGTGCGAAGGGGCACAGATACGCAGTATTTT. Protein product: CASSHGAVRRGTDTQYF.

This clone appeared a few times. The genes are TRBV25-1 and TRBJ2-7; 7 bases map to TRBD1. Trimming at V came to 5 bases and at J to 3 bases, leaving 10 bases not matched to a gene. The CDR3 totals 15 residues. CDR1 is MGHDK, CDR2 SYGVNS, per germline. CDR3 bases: TGTGCCAGCAGTCCAACGAACAGGGGCGACTACGAGCAGTACTTC. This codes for CASSPTNRGDYEQYF.

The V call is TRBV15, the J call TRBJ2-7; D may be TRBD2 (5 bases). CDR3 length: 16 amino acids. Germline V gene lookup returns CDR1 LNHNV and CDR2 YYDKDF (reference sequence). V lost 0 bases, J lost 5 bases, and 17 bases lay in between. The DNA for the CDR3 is TGTGCCACCAGCAGAGAATCCCCCGGGATACTAAACGAGCAGTACTTC. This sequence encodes CATSRESPGILNEQYF. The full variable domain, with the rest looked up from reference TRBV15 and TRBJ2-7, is DAMVIQNPRYQVTQFGKPVTLSCSQTLNHNVMYWYQQKSSQAPKLLFHYYDKDFNNEADTPDNFQSRRPNTSFCFLDIRSPGLGDTAMYLCATSRESPGILNEQYFGPGTRLTVT.

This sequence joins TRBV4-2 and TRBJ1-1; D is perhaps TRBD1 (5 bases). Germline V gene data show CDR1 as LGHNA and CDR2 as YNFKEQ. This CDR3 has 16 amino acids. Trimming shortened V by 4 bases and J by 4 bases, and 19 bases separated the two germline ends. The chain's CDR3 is CASSLSGRGPGTEAFF. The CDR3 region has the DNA TGTGCCAGCAGCCTCTCCGGAAGGGGCCCGGGCACTGAAGCTTTCTTT.

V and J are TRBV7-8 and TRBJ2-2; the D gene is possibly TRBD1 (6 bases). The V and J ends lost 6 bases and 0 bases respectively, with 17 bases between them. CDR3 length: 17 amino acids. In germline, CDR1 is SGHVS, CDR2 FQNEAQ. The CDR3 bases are TGTGCCAGCAGGAACGGTGGGGGCCTCGCGAACACCGGGGAGCTGTTTTTT. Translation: CASRNGGGLANTGELFF.

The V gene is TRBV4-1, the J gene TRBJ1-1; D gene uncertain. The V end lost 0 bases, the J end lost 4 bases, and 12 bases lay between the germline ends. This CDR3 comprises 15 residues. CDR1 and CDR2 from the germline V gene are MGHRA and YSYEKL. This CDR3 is CASSQDKREITEAFF. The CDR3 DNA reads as TGCGCCAGCAGCCAAGACAAGAGAGAGATCACTGAAGCTTTCTTT.

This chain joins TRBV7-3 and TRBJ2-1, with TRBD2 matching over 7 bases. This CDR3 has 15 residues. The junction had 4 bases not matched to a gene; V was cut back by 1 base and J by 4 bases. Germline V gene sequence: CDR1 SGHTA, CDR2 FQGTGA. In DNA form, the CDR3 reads TGTGCCAGCAGCTTAATTGGGACTACTTACAATGAGCAGTTCTTC. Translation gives CASSLIGTTYNEQFF.

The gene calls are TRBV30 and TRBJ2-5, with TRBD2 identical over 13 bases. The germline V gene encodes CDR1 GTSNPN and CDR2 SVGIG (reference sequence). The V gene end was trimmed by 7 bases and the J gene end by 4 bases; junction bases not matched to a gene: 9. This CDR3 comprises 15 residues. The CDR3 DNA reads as TGTGCCTCCCGGACTAGCGGGAGTAGAGTAGAGACCCAGTACTTC. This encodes CASRTSGSRVETQYF.

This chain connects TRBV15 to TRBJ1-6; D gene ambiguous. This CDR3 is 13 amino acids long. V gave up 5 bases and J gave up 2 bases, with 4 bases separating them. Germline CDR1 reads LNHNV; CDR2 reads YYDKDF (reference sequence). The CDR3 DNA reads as TGTGCCACCAGCCGCGCCTATAATTCACCCCTCCACTTT. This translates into CATSRAYNSPLHF.

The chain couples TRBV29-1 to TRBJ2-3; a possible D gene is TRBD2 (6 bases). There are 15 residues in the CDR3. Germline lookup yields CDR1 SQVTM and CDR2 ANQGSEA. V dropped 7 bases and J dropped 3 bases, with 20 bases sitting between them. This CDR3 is CSGRGVADPTDTQYF. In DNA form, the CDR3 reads TGCAGCGGAAGAGGAGTAGCGGACCCAACAGATACGCAGTATTTT.

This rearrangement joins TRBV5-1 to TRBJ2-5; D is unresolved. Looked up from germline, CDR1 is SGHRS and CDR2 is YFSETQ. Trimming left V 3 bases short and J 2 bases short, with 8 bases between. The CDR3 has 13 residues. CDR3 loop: CASSSTLQETQYF. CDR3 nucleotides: TGCGCCAGCAGCTCGACACTGCAAGAGACCCAGTACTTC.

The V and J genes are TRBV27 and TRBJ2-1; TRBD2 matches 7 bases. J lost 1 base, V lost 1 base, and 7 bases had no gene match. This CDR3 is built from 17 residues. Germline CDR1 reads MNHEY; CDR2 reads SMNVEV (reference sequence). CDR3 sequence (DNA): TGTGCCAGCAGTTTATTGGGGCTAGCGGTTTCCTACAATGAGCAGTTCTTC. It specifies CASSLLGLAVSYNEQFF.

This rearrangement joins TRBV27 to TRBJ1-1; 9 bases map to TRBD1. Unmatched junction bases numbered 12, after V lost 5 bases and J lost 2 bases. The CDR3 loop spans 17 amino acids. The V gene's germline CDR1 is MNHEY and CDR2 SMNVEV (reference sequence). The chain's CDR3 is CASSPLTGGAYNTEAFF. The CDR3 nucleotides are TGTGCCAGCAGTCCCCTTACAGGGGGCGCGTATAACACTGAAGCTTTCTTT.

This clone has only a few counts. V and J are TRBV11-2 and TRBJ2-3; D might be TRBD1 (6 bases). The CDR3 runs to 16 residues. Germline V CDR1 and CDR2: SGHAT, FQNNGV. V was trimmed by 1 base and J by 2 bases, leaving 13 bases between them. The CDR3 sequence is CASSLVQGPHTDTQYF. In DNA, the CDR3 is TGTGCCAGCAGCTTAGTTCAGGGGCCCCACACAGATACGCAGTATTTT.

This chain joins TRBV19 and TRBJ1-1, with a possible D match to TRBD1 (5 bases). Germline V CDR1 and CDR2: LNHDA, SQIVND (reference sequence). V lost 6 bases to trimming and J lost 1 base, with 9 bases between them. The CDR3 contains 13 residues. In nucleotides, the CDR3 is TGTGCCAGTAGCACAGGAGCGAACACTGAAGCTTTCTTT. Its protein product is CASSTGANTEAFF.

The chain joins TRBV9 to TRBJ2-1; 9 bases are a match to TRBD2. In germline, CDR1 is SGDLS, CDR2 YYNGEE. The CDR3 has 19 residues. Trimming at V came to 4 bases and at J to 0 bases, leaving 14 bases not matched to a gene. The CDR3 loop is CASSPSGLAGTSSYNEQFF. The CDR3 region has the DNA TGTGCCAGCAGCCCAAGTGGTCTAGCGGGGACGAGCTCCTACAATGAGCAGTTCTTC.

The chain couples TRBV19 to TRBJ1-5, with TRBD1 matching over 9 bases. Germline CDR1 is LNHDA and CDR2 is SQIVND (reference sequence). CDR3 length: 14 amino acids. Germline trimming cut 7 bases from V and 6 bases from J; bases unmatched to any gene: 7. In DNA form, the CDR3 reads TGTGCCAGTAATTTACAGGGGGCGAGTCAGCCCCAGCATTTT. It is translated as CASNLQGASQPQHF.